This T cell receptor (beta chain) was identified during a study of T cells in Graves' hyperthyroidism and ophthalmopathy. Study at large: Blood from the periphery was taken at initial diagnosis, before any treatment.

Template material for amplifying TCR beta CDR3 regions consisted of RNA transcripts. The primer set for the first-round RT-PCR of the TCR CDR3 was HTBI. From the multiplex PCR reads, TCRdb called clonotypes with MiXCR, one entry per CDR3 protein. The profile shows approximately 530,000 distinct CDR3 sequences, 16% of them singletons. The receptor was isolated from a woman aged 18-35 years with Graves' hyperthyroidism. Input material: blood.

The CDR3 DNA reads TGTGCCAGCAGCTCTTCAGGGGATGGGCAAGAGACCCAGTACTTC. This gives the protein CASSSSGDGQETQYF. This chain connects TRBV7-8 to TRBJ2-5, with D tentatively TRBD1 (6 bases). The germline V gene has CDR1 SGHVS and CDR2 FQNEAQ. The germline V and J ends were trimmed by 4 bases and 2 bases, with 14 bases remaining between them. The CDR3 extends over 15 amino acids.